This TCR beta chain was observed in a study of blood T cell repertoires in COVID-19. As for the study in general: Samples of COVID-19 (acute and convalescent) were obtained from the United States, Italy and Spain.

Some clones are missing from TCRdb's copy, which holds only in-frame ones; the method was immunoSEQ multiplex PCR. The sample contains more than 120,000 clones, 87% of which appear only once. A single count supports this clone. The sequence was obtained from a woman aged 50 to 65 with acute or convalescent COVID-19. The specimen sequenced was peripheral blood.

This CDR3 reads CASSRTTQGLYGYTF. CDR3 DNA: TGTGCCAGTAGTAGGACGACACAGGGTCTCTATGGCTACACCTTC. J is TRBJ1-2 and V is TRBV19; D may be TRBD1 (6 bases). Trimming removed 4 bases from V and 4 bases from J, with 16 bases in between. The CDR3 length is 15 residues. CDR1 and CDR2 from the germline V gene are LNHDA and SQIVND (reference sequence).